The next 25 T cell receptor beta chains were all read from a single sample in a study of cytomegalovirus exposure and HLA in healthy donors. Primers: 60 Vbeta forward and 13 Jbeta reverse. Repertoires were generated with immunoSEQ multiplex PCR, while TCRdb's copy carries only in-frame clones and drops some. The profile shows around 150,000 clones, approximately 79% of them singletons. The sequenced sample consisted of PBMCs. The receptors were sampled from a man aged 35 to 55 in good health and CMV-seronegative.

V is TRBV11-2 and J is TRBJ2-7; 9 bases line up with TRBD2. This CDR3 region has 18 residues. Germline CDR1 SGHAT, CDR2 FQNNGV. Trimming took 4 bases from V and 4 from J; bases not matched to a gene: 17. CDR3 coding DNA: TGTGCCAGCAGCTCAAGCGGGGGGTGGGGACAGACAATTTACGAGCAGTACTTC. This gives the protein CASSSSGGWGQTIYEQYF.

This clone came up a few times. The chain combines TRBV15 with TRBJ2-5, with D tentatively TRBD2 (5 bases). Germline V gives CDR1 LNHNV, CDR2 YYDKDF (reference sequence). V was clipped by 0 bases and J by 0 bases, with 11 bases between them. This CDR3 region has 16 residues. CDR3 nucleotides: TGTGCCACCAGCAGAGATTTTGGAGGCGACCAAGAGACCCAGTACTTC. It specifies CATSRDFGGDQETQYF.

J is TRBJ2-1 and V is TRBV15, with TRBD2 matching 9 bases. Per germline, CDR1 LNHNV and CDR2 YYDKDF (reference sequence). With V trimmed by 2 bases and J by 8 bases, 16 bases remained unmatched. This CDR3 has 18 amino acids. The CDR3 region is CATSRTVLREGLGDEQFF. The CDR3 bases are TGTGCCACCAGCAGAACCGTTTTGCGGGAGGGCCTAGGGGATGAGCAGTTCTTC.

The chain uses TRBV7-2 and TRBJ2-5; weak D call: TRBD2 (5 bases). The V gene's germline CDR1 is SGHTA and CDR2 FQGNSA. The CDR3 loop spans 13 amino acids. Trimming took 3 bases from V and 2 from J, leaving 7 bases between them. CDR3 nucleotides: TGTGCCAGCAGCTTTGCGGGTCAAGAGACCCAGTACTTC. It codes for CASSFAGQETQYF.

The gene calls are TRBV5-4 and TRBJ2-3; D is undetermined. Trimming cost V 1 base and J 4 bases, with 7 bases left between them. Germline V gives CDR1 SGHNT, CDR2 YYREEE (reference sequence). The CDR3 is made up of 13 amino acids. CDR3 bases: TGTGCCAGCAGCTTGCGAGGTGCAGATACGCAGTATTTT. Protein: CASSLRGADTQYF.

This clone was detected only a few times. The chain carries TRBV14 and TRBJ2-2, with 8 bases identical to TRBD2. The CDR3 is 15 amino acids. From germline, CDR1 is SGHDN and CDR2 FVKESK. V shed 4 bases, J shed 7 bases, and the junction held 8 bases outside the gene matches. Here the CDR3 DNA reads TGTGCCAGCAGCCCCGGGACTAGTGGCGTCGGGGAGCTGTTTTTT. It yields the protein CASSPGTSGVGELFF.

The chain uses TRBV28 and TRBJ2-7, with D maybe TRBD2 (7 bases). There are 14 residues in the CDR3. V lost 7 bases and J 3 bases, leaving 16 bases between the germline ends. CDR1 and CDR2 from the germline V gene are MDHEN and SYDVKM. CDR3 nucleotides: TGTGCCAGCAAAGGGGGGGCTTCCTTCTACGAGCAGTACTTC. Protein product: CASKGGASFYEQYF.

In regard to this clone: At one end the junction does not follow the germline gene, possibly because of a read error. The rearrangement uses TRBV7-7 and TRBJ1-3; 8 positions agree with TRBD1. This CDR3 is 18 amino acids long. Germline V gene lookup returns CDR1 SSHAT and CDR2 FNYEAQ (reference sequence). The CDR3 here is CASSLRQGAINSGNTIYF. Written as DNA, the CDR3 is TGTGCTAGCAGCTTAAGGCAGGGGGCAATTAACTCTGGAAACACCATATATTTT.

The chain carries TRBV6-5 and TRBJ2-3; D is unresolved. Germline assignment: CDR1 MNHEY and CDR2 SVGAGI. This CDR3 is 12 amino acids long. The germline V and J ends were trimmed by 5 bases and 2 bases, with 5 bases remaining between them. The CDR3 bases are TGTGCCAGCAGTACAGACACAGATACGCAGTATTTT. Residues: CASSTDTDTQYF.

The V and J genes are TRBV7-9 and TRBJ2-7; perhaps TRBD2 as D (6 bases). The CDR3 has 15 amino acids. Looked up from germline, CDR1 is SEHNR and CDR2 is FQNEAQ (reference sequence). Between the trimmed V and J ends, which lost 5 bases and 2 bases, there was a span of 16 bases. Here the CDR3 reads CASSNRGLQAYEQYF. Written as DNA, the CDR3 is TGTGCCAGCAGCAATAGGGGACTCCAGGCCTACGAGCAGTACTTC.

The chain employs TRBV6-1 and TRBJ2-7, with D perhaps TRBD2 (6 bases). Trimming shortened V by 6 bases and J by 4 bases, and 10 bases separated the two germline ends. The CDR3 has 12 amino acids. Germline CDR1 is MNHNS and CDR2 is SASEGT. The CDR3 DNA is TGTGCCAGCAGGGAGGGTGGATACGAGCAGTACTTC. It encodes CASREGGYEQYF.

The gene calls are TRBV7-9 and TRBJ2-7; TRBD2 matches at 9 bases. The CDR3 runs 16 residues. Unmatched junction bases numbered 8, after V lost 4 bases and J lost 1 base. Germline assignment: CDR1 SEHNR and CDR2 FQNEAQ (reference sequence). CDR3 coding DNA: TGTGCCAGCAGCTCAGGCCCTAGCGGGAAGTCCTACGAGCAGTACTTC. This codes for CASSSGPSGKSYEQYF.

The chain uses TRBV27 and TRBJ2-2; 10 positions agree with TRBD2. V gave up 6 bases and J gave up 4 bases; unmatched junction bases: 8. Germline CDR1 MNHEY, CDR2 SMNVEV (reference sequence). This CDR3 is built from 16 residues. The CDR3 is CASRALAGVGTGELFF. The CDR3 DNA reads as TGTGCCAGCAGAGCTCTAGCGGGAGTGGGCACCGGGGAGCTGTTTTTT.

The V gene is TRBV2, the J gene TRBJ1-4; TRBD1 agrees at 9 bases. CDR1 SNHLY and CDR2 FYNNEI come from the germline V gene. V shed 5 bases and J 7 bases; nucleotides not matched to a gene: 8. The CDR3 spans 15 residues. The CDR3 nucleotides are TGTGCCAGCAGTCGTGACAGGGGGAGAAGTGAAAAACTGTTTTTT. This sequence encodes CASSRDRGRSEKLFF.

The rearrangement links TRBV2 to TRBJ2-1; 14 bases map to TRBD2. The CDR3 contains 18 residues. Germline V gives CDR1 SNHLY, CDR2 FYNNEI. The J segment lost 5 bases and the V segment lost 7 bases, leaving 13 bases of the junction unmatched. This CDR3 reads CASTQGGLAGGLHNEQFF. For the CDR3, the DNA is TGTGCCAGCACCCAGGGTGGACTAGCGGGAGGATTGCACAATGAGCAGTTCTTC. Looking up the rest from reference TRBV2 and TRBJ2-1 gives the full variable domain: EPEVTQTPSHQVTQMGQEVILRCVPISNHLYFYWYRQILGQKVEFLVSFYNNEISEKSEIFDDQFSVERPDGSNFTLKIRSTKLEDSAMYFCASTQGGLAGGLHNEQFFGPGTRLTVL.

The CDR3, as DNA: TGTGCCAGCAGCTTGGAATTAGCGGGAGGGAGTGGGTACAATGAGCAGTTCTTC. It codes for CASSLELAGGSGYNEQFF. The V gene is TRBV5-6, the J gene TRBJ2-1; 11 nucleotides match TRBD2. J was trimmed by 4 bases and V by 0 bases; bases with no gene match: 9. In germline, CDR1 is SGHDT, CDR2 YYEEEE. This CDR3 has 18 amino acids.

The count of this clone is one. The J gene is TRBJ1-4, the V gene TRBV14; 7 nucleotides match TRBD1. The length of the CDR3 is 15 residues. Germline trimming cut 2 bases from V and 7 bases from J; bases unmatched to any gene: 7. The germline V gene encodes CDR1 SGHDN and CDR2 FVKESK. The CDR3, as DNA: TGTGCCAGCAGCCAACTCGGCCAGGGGGGTGAAAAACTGTTTTTT. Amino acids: CASSQLGQGGEKLFF.

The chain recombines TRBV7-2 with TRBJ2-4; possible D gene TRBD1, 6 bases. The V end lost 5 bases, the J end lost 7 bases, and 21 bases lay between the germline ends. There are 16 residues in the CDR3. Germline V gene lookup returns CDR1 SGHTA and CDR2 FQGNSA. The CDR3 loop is CASSASRGGARNIQYF. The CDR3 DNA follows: TGTGCCAGCAGCGCATCTAGAGGGGGAGCCAGGAACATTCAGTACTTC.

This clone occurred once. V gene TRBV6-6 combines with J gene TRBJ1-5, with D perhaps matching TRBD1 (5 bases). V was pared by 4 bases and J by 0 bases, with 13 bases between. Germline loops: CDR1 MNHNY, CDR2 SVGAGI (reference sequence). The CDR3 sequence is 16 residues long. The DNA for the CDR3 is TGTGCCAGCAGTTGGGGGTGGGGGGATAGCAATCAGCCCCAGCATTTT. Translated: CASSWGWGDSNQPQHF.

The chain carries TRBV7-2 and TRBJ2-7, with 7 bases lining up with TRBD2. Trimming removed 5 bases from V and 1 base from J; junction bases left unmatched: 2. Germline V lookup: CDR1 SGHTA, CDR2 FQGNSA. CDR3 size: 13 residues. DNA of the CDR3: TGTGCCAGCAGCGGGAGGGAATCCTACGAGCAGTACTTC. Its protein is CASSGRESYEQYF.

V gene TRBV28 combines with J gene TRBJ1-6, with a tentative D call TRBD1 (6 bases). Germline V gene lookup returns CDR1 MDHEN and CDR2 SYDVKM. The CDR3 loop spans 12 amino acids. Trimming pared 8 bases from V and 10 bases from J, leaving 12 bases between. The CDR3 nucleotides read TGTGCCAGCGTAGGGGGTATATCACCCCTCCACTTT. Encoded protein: CASVGGISPLHF.

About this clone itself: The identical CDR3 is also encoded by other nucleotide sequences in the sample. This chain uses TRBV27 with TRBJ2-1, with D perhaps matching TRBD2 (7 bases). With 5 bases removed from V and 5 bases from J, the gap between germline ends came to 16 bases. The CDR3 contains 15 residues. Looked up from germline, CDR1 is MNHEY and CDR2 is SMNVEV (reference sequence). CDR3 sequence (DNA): TGTGCCAGCAGTCCTATGGGGGGGGCTAACAATGAGCAGTTCTTC. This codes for CASSPMGGANNEQFF.

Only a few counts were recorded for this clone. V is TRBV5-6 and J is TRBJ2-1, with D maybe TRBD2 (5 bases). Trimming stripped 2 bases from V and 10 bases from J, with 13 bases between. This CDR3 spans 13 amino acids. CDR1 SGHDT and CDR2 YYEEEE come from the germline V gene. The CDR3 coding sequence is TGTGCCAGCAGCTTTGTTTGGGCTAGCGAGCAGTTCTTC. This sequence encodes CASSFVWASEQFF.

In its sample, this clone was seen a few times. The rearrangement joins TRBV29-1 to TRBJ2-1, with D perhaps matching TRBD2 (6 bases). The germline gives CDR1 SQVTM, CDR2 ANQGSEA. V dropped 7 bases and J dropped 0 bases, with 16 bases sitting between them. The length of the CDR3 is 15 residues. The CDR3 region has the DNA TGCAGCGCTCATATTAGCGGAAACTCCTACAATGAGCAGTTCTTC. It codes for CSAHISGNSYNEQFF.

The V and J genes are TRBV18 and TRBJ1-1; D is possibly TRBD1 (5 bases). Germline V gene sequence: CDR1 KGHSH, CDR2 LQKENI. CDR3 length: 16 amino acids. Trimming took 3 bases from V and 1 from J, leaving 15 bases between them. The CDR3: CASSPLFRGSNTEAFF. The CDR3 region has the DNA TGTGCCAGCTCACCTCTTTTTCGGGGGTCGAACACTGAAGCTTTCTTT.